This T cell receptor beta chain was sequenced for a study of blood T cells in healthy people across ages. Study-wide findings and caveats: Unsorted PBMC input precluded a conclusive naive versus antigen-experienced comparison. Donors of long life had a larger count of naive CD4+ cells and greater diversity than aged donors.

There are 15 residues in the CDR3. V lost 6 bases, J lost 3 bases, and 15 bases lay in between. Notes on this clonotype: Its antigen is still unknown.

The second PCR ran about 6 to 12 cycles with a sample-barcoded 5' primer and J-beta primers. All cDNA molecules were each tagged by a template-switch adaptor with 12 random nucleotides. TCRdb re-called the 5' RACE reads with MiXCR, one entry per CDR3 protein. The table records more than 700,000 distinct CDR3 sequences, 53% of them present only once. Isolation per sample recovered at least 6.5 million PBMCs. This TCR was sampled from a man at least 80 years old in good health. The sample comprised blood. The chain links TRBV12-3 or TRBV12-4 to TRBJ2-1; a possible D gene is TRBD2 (6 bases). The CDR3 DNA reads as TGTGCCAGCAGGACCCCCGGACTAATCTACAATGAGCAGTTCTTC. It encodes CASRTPGLIYNEQFF.